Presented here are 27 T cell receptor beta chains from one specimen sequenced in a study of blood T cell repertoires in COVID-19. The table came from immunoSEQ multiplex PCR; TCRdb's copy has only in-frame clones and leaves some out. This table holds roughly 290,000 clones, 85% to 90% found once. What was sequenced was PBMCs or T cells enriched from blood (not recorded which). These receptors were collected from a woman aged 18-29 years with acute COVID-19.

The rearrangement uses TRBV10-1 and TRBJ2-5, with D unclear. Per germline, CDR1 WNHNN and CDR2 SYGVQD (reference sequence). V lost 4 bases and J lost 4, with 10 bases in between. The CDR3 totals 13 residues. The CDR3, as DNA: TGCGCCAGCAGTGTTAGGAGTTCAGAGACCCAGTACTTC. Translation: CASSVRSSETQYF.

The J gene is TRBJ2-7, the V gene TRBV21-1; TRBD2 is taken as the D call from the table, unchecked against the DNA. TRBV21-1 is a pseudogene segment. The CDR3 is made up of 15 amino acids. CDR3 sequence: CASSKSGHPLAEQYF. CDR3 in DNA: TGTGCCAGCAGCAAAAGTGGCCACCCCTTAGCGGAGCAGTACTTC.

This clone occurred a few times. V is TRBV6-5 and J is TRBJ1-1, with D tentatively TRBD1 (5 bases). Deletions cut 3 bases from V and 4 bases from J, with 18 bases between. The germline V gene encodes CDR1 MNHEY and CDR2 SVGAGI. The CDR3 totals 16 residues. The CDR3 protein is CASSYSFGSGGTEAFF. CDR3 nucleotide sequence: TGTGCCAGCAGTTATTCCTTCGGGTCGGGGGGCACTGAAGCTTTCTTT.

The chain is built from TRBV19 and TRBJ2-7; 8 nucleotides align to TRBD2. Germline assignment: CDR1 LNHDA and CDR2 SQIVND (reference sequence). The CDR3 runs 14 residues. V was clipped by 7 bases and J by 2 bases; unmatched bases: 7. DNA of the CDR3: TGTGCCAGTACAACGGGAGGGCCGCCCTACGAGCAGTACTTC. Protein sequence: CASTTGGPPYEQYF. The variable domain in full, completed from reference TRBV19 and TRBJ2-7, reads DGGITQSPKYLFRKEGQNVTLSCEQNLNHDAMYWYRQDPGQGLRLIYYSQIVNDFQKGDIAEGYSVSREKKESFPLTVTSAQKNPTAFYLCASTTGGPPYEQYFGPGTRLTVT.

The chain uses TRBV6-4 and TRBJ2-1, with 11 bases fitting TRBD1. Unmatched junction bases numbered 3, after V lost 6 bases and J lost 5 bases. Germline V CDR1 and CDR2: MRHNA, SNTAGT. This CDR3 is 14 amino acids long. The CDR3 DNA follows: TGTGCCAGCAGCGGACAGGGGGCAAACAATGAGCAGTTCTTC. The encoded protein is CASSGQGANNEQFF.

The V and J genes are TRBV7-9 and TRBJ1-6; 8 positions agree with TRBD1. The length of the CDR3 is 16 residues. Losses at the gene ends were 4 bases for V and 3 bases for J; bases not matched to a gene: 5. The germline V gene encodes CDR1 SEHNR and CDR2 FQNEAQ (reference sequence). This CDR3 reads CASSSGQGFYNSPLHF. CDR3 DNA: TGTGCCAGCAGCTCAGGACAGGGCTTCTATAATTCACCCCTCCACTTT.

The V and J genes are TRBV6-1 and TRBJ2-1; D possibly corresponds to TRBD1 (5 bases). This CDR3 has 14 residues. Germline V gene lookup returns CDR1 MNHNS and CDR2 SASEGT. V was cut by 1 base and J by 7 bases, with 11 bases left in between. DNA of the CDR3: TGTGCCAGCAGTGAAGGGACAACGAGTAATGAGCAGTTCTTC. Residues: CASSEGTTSNEQFF.

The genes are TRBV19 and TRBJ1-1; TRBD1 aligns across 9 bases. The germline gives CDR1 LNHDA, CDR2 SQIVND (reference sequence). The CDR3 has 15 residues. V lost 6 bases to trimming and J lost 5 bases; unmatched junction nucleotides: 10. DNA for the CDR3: TGTGCCAGTAGAGATTCCGGGACAGGGAGAACTGAAGCTTTCTTT. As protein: CASRDSGTGRTEAFF.

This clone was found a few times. The CDR3 is CASSLVGSGIGYNEQFF. Written as DNA, the CDR3 is TGCGCCAGCAGCTTGGTTGGTAGCGGGATAGGGTACAATGAGCAGTTCTTC. The V and J genes are TRBV5-1 and TRBJ2-1; 8 bases fit TRBD2. Germline assignment: CDR1 SGHRS and CDR2 YFSETQ. Germline trimming cut 0 bases from V and 4 bases from J; bases unmatched to any gene: 9. The length of the CDR3 is 17 residues.

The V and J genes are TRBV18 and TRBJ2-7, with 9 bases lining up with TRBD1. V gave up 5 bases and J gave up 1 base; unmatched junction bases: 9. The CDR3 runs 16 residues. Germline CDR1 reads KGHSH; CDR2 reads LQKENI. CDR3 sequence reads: CASSAGQGKISYEQYF. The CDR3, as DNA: TGTGCCAGCTCAGCGGGACAGGGAAAGATTTCCTACGAGCAGTACTTC.

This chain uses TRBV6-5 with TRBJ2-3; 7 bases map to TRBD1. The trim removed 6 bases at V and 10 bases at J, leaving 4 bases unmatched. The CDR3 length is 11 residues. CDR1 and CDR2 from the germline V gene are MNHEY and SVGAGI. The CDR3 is CASRRQGAQYF. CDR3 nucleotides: TGTGCCAGCAGAAGACAGGGCGCGCAGTATTTT.

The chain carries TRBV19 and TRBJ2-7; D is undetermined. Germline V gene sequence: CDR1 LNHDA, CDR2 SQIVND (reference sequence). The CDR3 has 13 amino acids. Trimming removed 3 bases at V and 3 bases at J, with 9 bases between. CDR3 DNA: TGTGCCAGTAGTATCGTAAAAAACTACGAGCAGTACTTC. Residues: CASSIVKNYEQYF.

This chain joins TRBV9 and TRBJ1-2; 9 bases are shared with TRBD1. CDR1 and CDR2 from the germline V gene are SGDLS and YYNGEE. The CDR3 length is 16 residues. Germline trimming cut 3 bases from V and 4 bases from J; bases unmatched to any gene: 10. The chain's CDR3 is CASSARDRVYSYGYTF. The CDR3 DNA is TGTGCCAGCAGCGCCCGGGACAGGGTGTATTCCTATGGCTACACCTTC.

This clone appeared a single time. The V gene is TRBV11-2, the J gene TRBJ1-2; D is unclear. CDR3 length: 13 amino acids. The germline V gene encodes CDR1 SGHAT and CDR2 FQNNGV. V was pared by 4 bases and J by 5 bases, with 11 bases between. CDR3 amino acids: CASSSLGPYGYTF. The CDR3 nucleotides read TGTGCCAGCAGCTCCCTTGGCCCGTATGGCTACACCTTC.

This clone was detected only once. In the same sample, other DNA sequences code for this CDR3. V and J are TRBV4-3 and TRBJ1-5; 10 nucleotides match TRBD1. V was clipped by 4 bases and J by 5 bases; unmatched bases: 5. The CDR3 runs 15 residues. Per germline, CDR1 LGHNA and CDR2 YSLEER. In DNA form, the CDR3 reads TGCGCCAGCAGCCCCGGGACAGGGGCCTATCAGCCCCAGCATTTT. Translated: CASSPGTGAYQPQHF.

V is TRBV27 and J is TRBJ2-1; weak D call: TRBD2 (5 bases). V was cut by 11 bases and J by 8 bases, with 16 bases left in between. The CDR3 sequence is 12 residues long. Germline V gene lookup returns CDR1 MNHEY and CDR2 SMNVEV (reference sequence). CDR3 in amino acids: CASLAPGHEQFF. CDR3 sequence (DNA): TGTGCCTCGCTAGCCCCCGGGCATGAGCAGTTCTTC.

CDR3 sequence reads: CAWRLNGGAYGYTF. The CDR3 nucleotides are TGTGCCTGGAGGTTGAACGGGGGGGCCTATGGCTACACCTTC. V is TRBV30 and J is TRBJ1-2; TRBD1 might be the D (6 bases). The CDR3 spans 14 residues. V was cut by 3 bases and J by 4 bases, with 15 bases left in between. Germline V gene data show CDR1 as GTSNPN and CDR2 as SVGIG (reference sequence).

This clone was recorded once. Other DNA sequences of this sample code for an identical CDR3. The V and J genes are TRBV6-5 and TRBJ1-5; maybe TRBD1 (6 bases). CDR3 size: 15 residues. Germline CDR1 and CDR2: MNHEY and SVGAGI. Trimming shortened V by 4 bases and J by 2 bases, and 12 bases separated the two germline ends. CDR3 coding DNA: TGTGCCAGCAGTTTGGACAGTTTTGGCAATCAGCCCCAGCATTTT. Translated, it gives CASSLDSFGNQPQHF.

The CDR3 DNA reads as TGTGCCAGCTCACTCCTGGCGGGAGTTCTGTCCTACGAGCAGTACTTC. As protein: CASSLLAGVLSYEQYF. The chain couples TRBV18 to TRBJ2-7; 7 bases line up with TRBD2. Germline V CDR1 and CDR2: KGHSH, LQKENI. The CDR3 extends over 16 amino acids. With V trimmed by 4 bases and J by 1 base, 10 bases remained unmatched.

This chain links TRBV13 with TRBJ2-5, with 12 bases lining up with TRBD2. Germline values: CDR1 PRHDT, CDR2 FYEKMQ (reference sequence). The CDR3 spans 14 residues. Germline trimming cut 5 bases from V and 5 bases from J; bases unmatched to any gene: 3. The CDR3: CASSTGLAGETQYF. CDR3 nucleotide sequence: TGTGCCAGCAGCACGGGACTAGCGGGCGAGACCCAGTACTTC. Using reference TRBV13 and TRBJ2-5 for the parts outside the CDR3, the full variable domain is AAGVIQSPRHLIKEKRETATLKCYPIPRHDTVYWYQQGPGQDPQFLISFYEKMQSDKGSIPDRFSAQQFSDYHSELNMSSLELGDSALYFCASSTGLAGETQYFGPGTRLLVL.

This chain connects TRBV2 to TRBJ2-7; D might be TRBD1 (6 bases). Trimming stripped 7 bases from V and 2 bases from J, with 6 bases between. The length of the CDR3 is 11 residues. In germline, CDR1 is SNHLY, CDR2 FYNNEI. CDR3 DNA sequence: TGTGCCAGCACAGGGGCCTACGAGCAGTACTTC. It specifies CASTGAYEQYF.

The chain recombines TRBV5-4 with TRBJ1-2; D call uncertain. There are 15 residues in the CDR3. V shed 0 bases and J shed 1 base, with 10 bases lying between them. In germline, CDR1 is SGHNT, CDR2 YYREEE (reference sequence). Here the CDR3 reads CASSLAGSGNYGYTF. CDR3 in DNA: TGTGCCAGCAGCTTGGCGGGGTCGGGTAACTATGGCTACACCTTC. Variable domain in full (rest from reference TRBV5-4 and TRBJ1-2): ETGVTQSPTHLIKTRGQQVTLRCSSQSGHNTVSWYQQALGQGPQFIFQYYREEENGRGNFPPRFSGLQFPNYSSELNVNALELDDSALYLCASSLAGSGNYGYTFGSGTRLTVV.

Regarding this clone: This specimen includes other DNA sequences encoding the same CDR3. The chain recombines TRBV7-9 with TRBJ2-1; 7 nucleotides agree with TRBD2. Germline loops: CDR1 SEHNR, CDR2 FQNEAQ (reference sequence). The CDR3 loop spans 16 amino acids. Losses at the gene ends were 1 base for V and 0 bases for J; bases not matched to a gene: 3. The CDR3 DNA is TGTGCCAGCAGCTTAGTTGGCGGGAGCTCCTACAATGAGCAGTTCTTC. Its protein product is CASSLVGGSSYNEQFF.

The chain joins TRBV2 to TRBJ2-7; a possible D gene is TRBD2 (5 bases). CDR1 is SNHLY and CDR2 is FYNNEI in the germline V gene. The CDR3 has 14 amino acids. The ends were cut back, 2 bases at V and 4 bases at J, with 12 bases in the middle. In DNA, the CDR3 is TGTGCCAGCAGTGAATGGGGAGAATCGTACGAGCAGTACTTC. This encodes CASSEWGESYEQYF.

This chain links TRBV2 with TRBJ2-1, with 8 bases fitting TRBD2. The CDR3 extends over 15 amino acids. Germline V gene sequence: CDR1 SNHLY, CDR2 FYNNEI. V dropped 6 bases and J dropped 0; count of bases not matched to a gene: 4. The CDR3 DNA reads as TGTGCCAGCAGAGCCCTAGCGGGCTCCTACAATGAGCAGTTCTTC. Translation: CASRALAGSYNEQFF. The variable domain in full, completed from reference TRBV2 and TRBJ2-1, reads EPEVTQTPSHQVTQMGQEVILRCVPISNHLYFYWYRQILGQKVEFLVSFYNNEISEKSEIFDDQFSVERPDGSNFTLKIRSTKLEDSAMYFCASRALAGSYNEQFFGPGTRLTVL.

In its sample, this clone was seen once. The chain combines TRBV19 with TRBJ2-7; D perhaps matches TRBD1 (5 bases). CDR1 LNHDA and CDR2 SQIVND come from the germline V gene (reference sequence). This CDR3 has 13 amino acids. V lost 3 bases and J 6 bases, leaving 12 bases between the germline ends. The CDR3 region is CASSILQGSEQYF. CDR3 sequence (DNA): TGTGCCAGTAGTATTCTTCAGGGATCCGAGCAGTACTTC.

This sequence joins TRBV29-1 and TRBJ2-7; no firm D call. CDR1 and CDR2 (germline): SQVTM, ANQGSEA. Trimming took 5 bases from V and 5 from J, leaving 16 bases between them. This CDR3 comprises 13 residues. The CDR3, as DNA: TGCAGCGTTCCCGGGTCTCGGATGGACGAGCAGTACTTC. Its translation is CSVPGSRMDEQYF.